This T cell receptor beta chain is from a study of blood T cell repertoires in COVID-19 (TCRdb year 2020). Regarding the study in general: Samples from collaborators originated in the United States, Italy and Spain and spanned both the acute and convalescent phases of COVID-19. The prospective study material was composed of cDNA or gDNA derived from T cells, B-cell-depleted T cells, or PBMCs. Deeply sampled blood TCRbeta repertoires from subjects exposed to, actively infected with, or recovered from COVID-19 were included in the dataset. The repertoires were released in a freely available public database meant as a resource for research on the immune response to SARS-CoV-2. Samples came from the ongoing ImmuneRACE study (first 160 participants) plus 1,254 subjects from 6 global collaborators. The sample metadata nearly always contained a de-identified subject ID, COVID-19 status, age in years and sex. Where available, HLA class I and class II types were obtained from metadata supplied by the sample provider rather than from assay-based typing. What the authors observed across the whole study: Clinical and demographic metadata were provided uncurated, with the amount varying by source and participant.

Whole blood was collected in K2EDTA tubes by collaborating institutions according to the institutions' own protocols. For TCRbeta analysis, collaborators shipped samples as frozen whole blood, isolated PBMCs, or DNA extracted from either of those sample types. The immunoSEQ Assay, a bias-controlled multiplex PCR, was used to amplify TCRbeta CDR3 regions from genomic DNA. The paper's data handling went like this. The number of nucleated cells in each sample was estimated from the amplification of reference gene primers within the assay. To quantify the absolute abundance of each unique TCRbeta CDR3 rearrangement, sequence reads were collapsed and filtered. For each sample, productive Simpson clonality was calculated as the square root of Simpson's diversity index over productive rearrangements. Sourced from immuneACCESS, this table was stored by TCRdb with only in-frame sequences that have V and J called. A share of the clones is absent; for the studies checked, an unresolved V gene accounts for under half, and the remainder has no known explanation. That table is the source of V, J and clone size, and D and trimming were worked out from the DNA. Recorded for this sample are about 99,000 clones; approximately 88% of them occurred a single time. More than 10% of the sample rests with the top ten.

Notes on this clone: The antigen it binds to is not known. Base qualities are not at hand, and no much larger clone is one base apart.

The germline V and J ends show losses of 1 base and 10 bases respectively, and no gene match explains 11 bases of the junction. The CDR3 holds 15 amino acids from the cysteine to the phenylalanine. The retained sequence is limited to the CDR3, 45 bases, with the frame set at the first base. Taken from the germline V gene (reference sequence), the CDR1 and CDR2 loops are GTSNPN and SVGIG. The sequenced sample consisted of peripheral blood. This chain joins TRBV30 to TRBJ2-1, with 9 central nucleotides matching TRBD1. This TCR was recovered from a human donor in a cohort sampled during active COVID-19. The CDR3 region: CAWSEPGQGNYEQFF. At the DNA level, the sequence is TGTGCCTGGAGTGAACCGGGACAGGGAAATTACGAGCAGTTCTTC.